These 27 T cell receptor beta chains originate from one sample sequenced in a study of T-cell reconstitution after alpha-beta-depleted transplantation in children. For TCRbeta, the library was prepared with unique molecular identifiers. TCRdb fed the PCR reads into MiXCR, producing one record per CDR3 protein. The sample carries some 260,000 distinct CDR3 sequences, 20% to 30% recorded once. This specimen was PBMCs, mostly from graft donor cells, taken 360 days after TCRalphabeta/CD19-depleted stem cell transplant. These TCRs come from a female patient aged 2-10 years who had a stem cell transplant for congenital amegakaryocytic thrombocytopenia, so the T cells may come from the graft donor.

The chain uses TRBV6-5 and TRBJ1-2; D is possibly TRBD1 (6 bases). The germline V and J ends were trimmed by 0 bases and 4 bases, with 9 bases remaining between them. The CDR3 has 14 amino acids. Germline V gene lookup returns CDR1 MNHEY and CDR2 SVGAGI. CDR3 region: CASSYSRGLYGYTF. Here the CDR3 DNA reads TGTGCCAGCAGTTACTCCAGGGGACTCTATGGCTACACCTTC.

The chain uses TRBV6-1 and TRBJ2-7, with 7 bases lining up with TRBD1. CDR1 MNHNS and CDR2 SASEGT come from the germline V gene. Unmatched junction bases numbered 2, after V lost 2 bases and J lost 1 base. The CDR3 spans 14 residues. The CDR3 region is CASSEPGQSYEQYF. In nucleotides, the CDR3 is TGTGCCAGCAGTGAACCGGGACAGTCCTACGAGCAGTACTTC.

V is TRBV9 and J is TRBJ2-5; 7 nucleotides line up with TRBD2. CDR3 size: 14 residues. J lost 4 bases, V lost 0 bases, and 3 bases had no gene match. Germline V lookup: CDR1 SGDLS, CDR2 YYNGEE. DNA of the CDR3: TGTGCCAGCAGCGTAGCCGCGGGAGCAGAGACCCAGTACTTC. Translation gives CASSVAAGAETQYF.

The table lists this clonotype with a few counts. The J gene is TRBJ2-7, the V gene TRBV5-1; D unresolved. The germline V gene has CDR1 SGHRS and CDR2 YFSETQ. This CDR3 is built from 17 residues. Trimming removed 4 bases at V and 2 bases at J, with 22 bases between. The CDR3 is CASSAGTRTAIPYEQYF. Written as DNA, the CDR3 is TGCGCCAGCAGCGCCGGTACGAGGACGGCGATTCCCTACGAGCAGTACTTC.

V and J are TRBV18 and TRBJ1-1, with D perhaps TRBD1 (5 bases). CDR1 is KGHSH and CDR2 is LQKENI in the germline V gene. Deletions cut 7 bases from V and 4 bases from J, with 13 bases between. The CDR3 sequence is 13 residues long. As DNA, the CDR3 is TGTGCCAGCTTCCTTTCGGGGGGCACTGAAGCTTTCTTT. The encoded protein is CASFLSGGTEAFF. The whole variable domain, remainder taken from reference TRBV18 and TRBJ1-1, is NAGVMQNPRHLVRRRGQEARLRCSPMKGHSHVYWYRQLPEEGLKFMVYLQKENIIDESGMPKERFSAEFPKEGPSILRIQQVVRGDSAAYFCASFLSGGTEAFFGQGTRLTVV.

This chain uses TRBV7-6 with TRBJ2-5, with 11 bases fitting TRBD2. The CDR3 has 15 residues. The V segment lost 5 bases and the J segment 1 base; nucleotides outside the gene matches: 3. CDR1 SGHVS and CDR2 FNYEAQ come from the germline V gene. The CDR3: CASSPGTSGQETQYF. The CDR3 DNA follows: TGTGCCAGCAGCCCCGGGACTAGCGGCCAAGAGACCCAGTACTTC.

This clonotype has a handful of counts. Here the CDR3 omits its conserved ending phenylalanine or tryptophan, so a read error is the likely source. The chain employs TRBV7-9 and TRBJ2-4; TRBD1 agrees at 9 bases. There are 16 residues in the CDR3. V shed 5 bases and J 1 base; nucleotides not matched to a gene: 6. From germline, CDR1 is SEHNR and CDR2 FQNEAQ (reference sequence). The CDR3, as DNA: TGTGCCAGCAGCCAGACACAGGGGGCGGCCAAAAACATTCAGTACCTC. This translates into CASSQTQGAAKNIQYL.

The chain joins TRBV7-9 to TRBJ2-1, with TRBD2 matching 7 bases. The germline V gene has CDR1 SEHNR and CDR2 FQNEAQ (reference sequence). The V segment lost 0 bases and the J segment 3 bases; nucleotides outside the gene matches: 5. The CDR3 spans 16 residues. The CDR3 nucleotides read TGTGCCAGCAGCTTAGCGCGCGAGCGGGACTACAATGAGCAGTTCTTC. It translates to CASSLARERDYNEQFF. The entire variable domain, with the rest obtained from reference TRBV7-9 and TRBJ2-1, is as follows: DTGVSQNPRHKITKRGQNVTFRCDPISEHNRLYWYRQTLGQGPEFLTYFQNEAQLEKSRLLSDRFSAERPKGSFSTLEIQRTEQGDSAMYLCASSLARERDYNEQFFGPGTRLTVL.

This clonotype came up a few times. V is TRBV3-1 and J is TRBJ2-7; D possibly corresponds to TRBD2 (6 bases). CDR3 size: 12 residues. Germline V CDR1 and CDR2: LGHDT, YNNKEL (reference sequence). V dropped 3 bases and J dropped 12 bases, with 15 bases sitting between them. Here the CDR3 reads CASSHPSGDRYF. The CDR3 coding sequence is TGTGCCAGCAGCCACCCATCGGGGGATAGGTACTTC.

The V and J genes are TRBV5-6 and TRBJ1-2, with 7 nucleotides matching TRBD1. The CDR3 extends over 15 amino acids. V dropped 0 bases and J dropped 8; count of bases not matched to a gene: 10. Germline assignment: CDR1 SGHDT and CDR2 YYEEEE. For the CDR3, the DNA is TGTGCCAGCAGCTTGGTAATCTCAAGGACAGGAGGCTACACCTTC. Translation gives CASSLVISRTGGYTF.

DNA of the CDR3: TGTGCCAGCAGCTTAGGGGGACAGGGCTGGGAGACCCAGTACTTC. Translation: CASSLGGQGWETQYF. This chain joins TRBV7-6 and TRBJ2-5; TRBD1 matches at 9 bases. The CDR3 consists of 15 residues. The germline V gene has CDR1 SGHVS and CDR2 FNYEAQ. The J segment lost 5 bases and the V segment lost 1 base, leaving 5 bases of the junction unmatched.

With regard to this clonotype: A single base separates this from a much larger clone, so it may be a read error. The chain employs TRBV19 and TRBJ2-2, with 7 bases identical to TRBD1. Per germline, CDR1 LNHDA and CDR2 SQIVND (reference sequence). CDR3 length: 14 residues. This chain's CDR3 is CASNHRTGYGEPFF. The CDR3 region has the DNA TGTGCCAGTAATCATCGGACAGGCTACGGGGAGCCGTTTTTT.

This clonotype was detected many times. V and J are TRBV4-1 and TRBJ2-7; D might be TRBD1 or TRBD2, each matching 5 bases. Germline V gene lookup returns CDR1 MGHRA and CDR2 YSYEKL. V was trimmed by 4 bases and J by 0 bases, leaving 16 bases between them. This CDR3 comprises 16 residues. The CDR3 sequence is CASSREMGTSSYEQYF. CDR3 nucleotide sequence: TGCGCCAGCAGCCGAGAGATGGGGACGAGCTCCTACGAGCAGTACTTC.

The chain employs TRBV18 and TRBJ1-5; D gene uncertain. CDR1 and CDR2 from the germline V gene are KGHSH and LQKENI. Deletions cut 1 base from V and 8 bases from J, with 12 bases between. The CDR3 contains 14 residues. This chain's CDR3 is CASSPLGRAEPQHF. The CDR3 nucleotides are TGTGCCAGCTCACCACTGGGCCGAGCGGAGCCCCAGCATTTT. Full variable domain (remainder filled in from reference TRBV18 and TRBJ1-5): NAGVMQNPRHLVRRRGQEARLRCSPMKGHSHVYWYRQLPEEGLKFMVYLQKENIIDESGMPKERFSAEFPKEGPSILRIQQVVRGDSAAYFCASSPLGRAEPQHFGDGTRLSIL.

The genes are TRBV7-9 and TRBJ2-7; TRBD1 aligns across 10 bases. CDR3 size: 15 residues. From germline, CDR1 is SEHNR and CDR2 FQNEAQ (reference sequence). Trimming removed 5 bases from V and 1 base from J; junction bases left unmatched: 5. The DNA of the CDR3 is TGTGCCAGCAGCGATTGGGACAGGGGATCCTACGAGCAGTACTTC. It encodes CASSDWDRGSYEQYF.

The chain links TRBV6-2 or TRBV6-3 to TRBJ2-2; 10 nucleotides align to TRBD2. This CDR3 is built from 15 residues. V shed 1 base and J 5 bases; nucleotides not matched to a gene: 1. The germline V gene encodes CDR1 MNHEY and CDR2 SVGEGT. CDR3 in amino acids: CASSYLGLATGELFF. The CDR3 nucleotides are TGTGCCAGCAGTTACTTGGGACTAGCGACCGGGGAGCTGTTTTTT.

This clonotype was seen a handful of times. V gene TRBV11-1 combines with J gene TRBJ1-4; 7 positions agree with TRBD1. The CDR3 totals 18 residues. Germline CDR1 SGHAT, CDR2 FQDESV (reference sequence). V lost 5 bases and J lost 0; bases outside the gene matches: 12. The DNA of the CDR3 is TGTGCCAGCAGCCTCCCCGGGACAGTTCCTTCAACTAATGAAAAACTGTTTTTT. Encoded protein: CASSLPGTVPSTNEKLFF.

This clonotype was observed a few times. The chain has TRBV7-3 and TRBJ2-2; D unresolved. Germline values: CDR1 SGHTA, CDR2 FQGTGA. Trimming cost V 2 bases and J 2 bases, with 6 bases left between them. This CDR3 region has 14 residues. The CDR3 bases are TGTGCCAGCAGCTTACAGCGAAACACCGGGGAGCTGTTTTTT. Its protein is CASSLQRNTGELFF.

J is TRBJ2-5 and V is TRBV14; unclear D gene. The length of the CDR3 is 13 residues. V shed 1 base and J shed 5 bases, with 8 bases lying between them. CDR1 and CDR2 (germline): SGHDN, FVKESK. The CDR3 sequence is CASSQVRAETQYF. CDR3 in DNA: TGTGCCAGCAGCCAAGTCAGAGCGGAGACCCAGTACTTC.

This clonotype was picked up a small number of times. The V call is TRBV2, the J call TRBJ2-6, with 8 bases aligning to TRBD1. Germline V gene sequence: CDR1 SNHLY, CDR2 FYNNEI. CDR3 length: 15 amino acids. Unmatched junction bases numbered 2, after V lost 6 bases and J lost 1 base. As DNA, the CDR3 is TGTGCCAGCAGGGACAGGGTGTCTGGGGCCAACGTCCTGACTTTC. This translates into CASRDRVSGANVLTF.

The V call is TRBV4-2, the J call TRBJ2-7, with 8 positions matching TRBD1. CDR3 length: 14 amino acids. CDR1 is LGHNA, CDR2 YNFKEQ, per germline. After removal of 4 bases from V and 2 bases from J, the junction contained 4 bases not matched to a gene. CDR3: CASSPDRVAYEQYF. CDR3 in DNA: TGTGCCAGCAGCCCGGACAGGGTTGCCTACGAGCAGTACTTC.

This clonotype was seen ten or more times. The genes are TRBV7-8 and TRBJ2-6; D unresolved. The CDR3 extends over 14 amino acids. V shed 1 base and J shed 11 bases, with 12 bases lying between them. Germline lookup yields CDR1 SGHVS and CDR2 FQNEAQ. In nucleotides, the CDR3 is TGTGCCAGCAGCTTAGTCGTTAATCCTTACGTCCTGACTTTC. Translated: CASSLVVNPYVLTF.

The rearrangement uses TRBV11-2 and TRBJ2-3, with D perhaps being TRBD1 or TRBD2 (5 bases each). V dropped 4 bases and J dropped 3 bases, with 20 bases sitting between them. The germline V gene has CDR1 SGHAT and CDR2 FQNNGV. The CDR3 has 17 amino acids. The CDR3, as DNA: TGTGCCAGCAGCTCTCCCCCAGAGGGGCGTTCGACAGATACGCAGTATTTT. Translated, it gives CASSSPPEGRSTDTQYF. Filled out from reference TRBV11-2 and TRBJ2-3, the complete variable domain reads EAGVAQSPRYKIIEKRQSVAFWCNPISGHATLYWYQQILGQGPKLLIQFQNNGVVDDSQLPKDRFSAERLKGVDSTLKIQPAKLEDSAVYLCASSSPPEGRSTDTQYFGPGTRLTVL.

This chain links TRBV13 with TRBJ2-1, with unresolved D. CDR3 length equals 16 residues. CDR1 PRHDT and CDR2 FYEKMQ come from the germline V gene (reference sequence). V was pared by 5 bases and J by 3 bases, with 17 bases between. The CDR3 nucleotides read TGTGCCAGCAGCGGCAGACTCCCGATTCACTACAATGAGCAGTTCTTC. This encodes CASSGRLPIHYNEQFF. The full variable domain, in which reference TRBV13 and TRBJ2-1 provide the parts outside the CDR3, is AAGVIQSPRHLIKEKRETATLKCYPIPRHDTVYWYQQGPGQDPQFLISFYEKMQSDKGSIPDRFSAQQFSDYHSELNMSSLELGDSALYFCASSGRLPIHYNEQFFGPGTRLTVL.

This clonotype showed up just a few times. The rearrangement uses TRBV5-5 and TRBJ2-1, with D maybe TRBD1 (5 bases). This CDR3 spans 18 amino acids. V was trimmed by 1 base and J by 4 bases, leaving 21 bases between them. Germline-derived CDR1 and CDR2 are SGHKS and YYEKEE (reference sequence). As DNA, the CDR3 is TGTGCCAGCAGCTTGTTACATGCAGGGCCCCCACCTTACAATGAGCAGTTCTTC. It encodes CASSLLHAGPPPYNEQFF.

This chain connects TRBV9 to TRBJ2-7, with D maybe TRBD2 (6 bases). V lost 0 bases to trimming and J lost 3 bases, with 13 bases between them. Germline V lookup: CDR1 SGDLS, CDR2 YYNGEE. The CDR3 runs to 15 residues. The CDR3 DNA is TGTGCCAGCAGCGTAGTCGCGGGGCCTTTCTACGAGCAGTACTTC. Its protein is CASSVVAGPFYEQYF.

This chain connects TRBV10-3 to TRBJ2-1; 8 nucleotides line up with TRBD2. With 8 bases clipped from V and 0 bases from J, the junction kept 3 bases outside the gene matches. The V gene's germline CDR1 is ENHRY and CDR2 SYGVKD. The CDR3 is 14 residues long. The CDR3 coding sequence is TGTGCCATCTCGGCGGGGGGCTCCTACAATGAGCAGTTCTTC. Its translation: CAISAGGSYNEQFF.